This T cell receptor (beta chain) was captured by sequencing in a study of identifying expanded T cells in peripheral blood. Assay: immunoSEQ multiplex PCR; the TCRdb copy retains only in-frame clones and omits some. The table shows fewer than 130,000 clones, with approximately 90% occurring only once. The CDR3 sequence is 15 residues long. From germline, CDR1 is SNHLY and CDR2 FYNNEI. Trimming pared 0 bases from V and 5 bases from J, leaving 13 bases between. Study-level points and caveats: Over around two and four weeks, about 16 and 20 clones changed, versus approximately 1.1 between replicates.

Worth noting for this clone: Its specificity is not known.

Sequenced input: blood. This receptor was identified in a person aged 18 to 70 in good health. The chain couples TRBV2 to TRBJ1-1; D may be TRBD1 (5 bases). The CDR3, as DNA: TGTGCCAGCAGTGAAGCGTATGGGGGTGGAACTGAAGCTTTCTTT. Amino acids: CASSEAYGGGTEAFF.